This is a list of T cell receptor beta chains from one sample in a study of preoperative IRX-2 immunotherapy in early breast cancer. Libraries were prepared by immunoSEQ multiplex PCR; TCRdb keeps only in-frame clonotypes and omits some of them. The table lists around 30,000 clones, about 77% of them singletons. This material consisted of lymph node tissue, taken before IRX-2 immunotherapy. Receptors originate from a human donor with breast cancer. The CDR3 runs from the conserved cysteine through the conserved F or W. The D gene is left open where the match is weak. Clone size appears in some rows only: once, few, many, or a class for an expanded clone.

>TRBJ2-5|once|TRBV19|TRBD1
TGTGCCAGTAGTACCCACAGGGGGCGAGAGACCCAGTACTTC
CASSTHRGRETQYF
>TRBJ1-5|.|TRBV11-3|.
TGTGCCAGCAGCTTGGGAGGGATTAGCAATCAGCCCCAGCATTTT
CASSLGGISNQPQHF
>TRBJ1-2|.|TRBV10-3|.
TGTGCCATCAGTGAGAGTATAGGCTACTATGGCTACACCTTC
CAISESIGYYGYTF
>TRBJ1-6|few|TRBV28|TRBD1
TGTGCCAGCAGTTTAGCGGGACAGAGAAATTCACCCCTCCACTTT
CASSLAGQRNSPLHF
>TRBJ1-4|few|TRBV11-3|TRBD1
TGTGCCAGCAGCTTAGGGGACAGCCTAAATGAAAAACTGTTTTTT
CASSLGDSLNEKLFF
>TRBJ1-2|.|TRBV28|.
TGTGCCAGCAGTTTATCCACCGAATGGAGCGAGGATGGCTACACCTTC
CASSLSTEWSEDGYTF
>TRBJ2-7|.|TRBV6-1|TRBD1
TGTGCCAGCAGTGAAGGAAGGGGGCTCGCCTACGAGCAGTACTTC
CASSEGRGLAYEQYF
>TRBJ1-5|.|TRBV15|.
TGTGCCACCAGCAGAGAACAAGACAGCCGCAATCAGCCCCAGCATTTT
CATSREQDSRNQPQHF
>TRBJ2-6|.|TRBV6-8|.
TGTCAACCGCCAAACGGCAGGCTCCGGTTGGGGGCCAACGTCCTGACTTTC
CQPPNGRLRLGANVLTF
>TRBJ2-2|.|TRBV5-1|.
TGCGCCAGCAGCACCGAAGGACAGATCTCCGGGGAGCTGTTTTTT
CASSTEGQISGELFF
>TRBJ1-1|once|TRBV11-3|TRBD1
TGTGCCAGCAGCTCGATAGGGACAGGGGAACGGAGGAACACTGAAGCTTTCTTT
CASSSIGTGERRNTEAFF
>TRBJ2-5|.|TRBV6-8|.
TGTGCCAGCAGTTACTCTGGTCGGTCGACCCTGACAAGAGAGACCCAGTACTTC
CASSYSGRSTLTRETQYF
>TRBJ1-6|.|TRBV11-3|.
TGTGCCAGCAGCGCCAGGGGTGGAAATTCACCCCTCCACTTT
CASSARGGNSPLHF